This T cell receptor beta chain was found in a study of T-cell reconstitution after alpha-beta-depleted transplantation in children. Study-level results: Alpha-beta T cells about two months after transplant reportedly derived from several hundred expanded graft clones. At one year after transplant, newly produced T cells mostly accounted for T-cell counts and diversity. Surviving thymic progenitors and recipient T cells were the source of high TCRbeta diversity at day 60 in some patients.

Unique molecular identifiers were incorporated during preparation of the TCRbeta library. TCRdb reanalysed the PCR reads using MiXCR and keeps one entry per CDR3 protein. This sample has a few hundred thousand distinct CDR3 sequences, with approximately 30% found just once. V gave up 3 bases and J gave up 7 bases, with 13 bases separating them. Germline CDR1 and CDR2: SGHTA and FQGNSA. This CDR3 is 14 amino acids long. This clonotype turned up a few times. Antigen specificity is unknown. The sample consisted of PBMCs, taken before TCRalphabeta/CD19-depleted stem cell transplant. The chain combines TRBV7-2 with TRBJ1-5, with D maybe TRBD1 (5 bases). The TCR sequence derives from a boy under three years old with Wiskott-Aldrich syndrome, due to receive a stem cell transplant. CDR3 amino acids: CASSLGGKRQPQHF. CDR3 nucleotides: TGTGCCAGCAGCTTGGGGGGGAAGCGGCAGCCCCAGCATTTT.